A single sample is the source of the 9 T cell receptor beta chains below, sequenced in a study of cytomegalovirus exposure and HLA in healthy donors. Libraries were prepared by immunoSEQ multiplex PCR; TCRdb keeps only in-frame clonotypes and omits some of them. The data show approximately 210,000 clones, 86% seen once. Input material: PBMCs. The receptors here all came from a woman younger than 30 in good health and CMV-seronegative.

The chain recombines TRBV7-6 with TRBJ2-7; 7 bases line up with TRBD1. The CDR3 covers 16 residues. The germline CDR1 and CDR2 sequences are SGHVS and FNYEAQ. The V and J ends lost 5 bases and 3 bases, in that order; junction bases with no gene match: 13. CDR3 sequence reads: CASSPMSGQDFYEQYF. CDR3 sequence (DNA): TGTGCCAGCAGCCCCATGAGTGGACAGGATTTCTACGAGCAGTACTTC.

This rearrangement joins TRBV15 to TRBJ2-1; D is possibly TRBD1 (6 bases). The CDR3 consists of 13 residues. V lost 5 bases and J lost 5, with 10 bases in between. Germline CDR1 is LNHNV and CDR2 is YYDKDF (reference sequence). The CDR3 here is CATSGWDNNEQFF. The CDR3 DNA is TGTGCCACCAGCGGATGGGACAACAATGAGCAGTTCTTC.

The chain couples TRBV25-1 to TRBJ2-5; maybe TRBD1 (5 bases). The CDR3 is 18 residues long. V lost 2 bases and J lost 2, with 21 bases in between. Germline V CDR1 and CDR2: MGHDK, SYGVNS. DNA for the CDR3: TGTGCCAGCAGTGAAATCATGGACGGTAGACAGACACAAGAGACCCAGTACTTC. This sequence encodes CASSEIMDGRQTQETQYF.

The V call is TRBV11-2, the J call TRBJ1-3; perhaps TRBD1 as D (6 bases). The V end was cut by 4 bases, the J end by 0 bases, with 22 bases between. The germline gives CDR1 SGHAT, CDR2 FQNNGV. There are 19 residues in the CDR3. This CDR3 reads CASSSDGMWGPSSGNTIYF. CDR3 sequence (DNA): TGTGCCAGCAGCTCAGATGGAATGTGGGGGCCGAGCTCTGGAAACACCATATATTTT.

V gene TRBV30 combines with J gene TRBJ2-3; 10 bases line up with TRBD2. Trimming at V came to 2 bases and at J to 0 bases, leaving 5 bases not matched to a gene. The CDR3 consists of 16 residues. CDR1 GTSNPN and CDR2 SVGIG come from the germline V gene (reference sequence). The CDR3 region has the DNA TGTGCCTGGAGTCAAGGACTAGCGGCAAGCACAGATACGCAGTATTTT. Its translation: CAWSQGLAASTDTQYF.

The CDR3 region is CASSLSKGDEAFF. Here the CDR3 DNA reads TGTGCCAGCAGCTTATCAAAAGGAGACGAAGCTTTCTTT. The chain employs TRBV7-3 and TRBJ1-1; D unclear. Germline CDR1 SGHTA, CDR2 FQGTGA. The length of the CDR3 is 13 residues. Between the trimmed V and J ends, which lost 2 bases and 8 bases, there was a span of 12 bases. Complete variable domain (other parts from reference TRBV7-3 and TRBJ1-1): GAGVSQTPSNKVTEKGKYVELRCDPISGHTALYWYRQSLGQGPEFLIYFQGTGAADDSGLPNDRFFAVRPEGSVSTLKIQRTERGDSAVYLCASSLSKGDEAFFGQGTRLTVV.

The genes are TRBV29-1 and TRBJ1-2; D is possibly TRBD1 (6 bases). The V gene lost 4 bases and the J gene lost 6 bases, with 18 bases spanning the gap. The germline CDR1 and CDR2 sequences are SQVTM and ANQGSEA. The CDR3 totals 14 residues. The CDR3 DNA follows: TGCAGCGTTGGGAGATCCATACAGGGCCATGGCTACACCTTC. This codes for CSVGRSIQGHGYTF.

This clone has a handful of counts. This chain uses TRBV11-2 with TRBJ1-4, with TRBD1 as a possible D gene (6 bases). Germline V gene lookup returns CDR1 SGHAT and CDR2 FQNNGV. Trimming cost V 1 base and J 17 bases, with 17 bases left between them. There are 13 residues in the CDR3. Written as DNA, the CDR3 is TGTGCCAGCAGCTTAGGGATGGGGGCCTACACATTTTTT. Its protein product is CASSLGMGAYTFF.

The rearrangement joins TRBV19 to TRBJ2-5; TRBD2 matches at 14 bases. The CDR3 has 16 amino acids. V shed 5 bases and J 2 bases; nucleotides not matched to a gene: 4. Germline CDR1 is LNHDA and CDR2 is SQIVND (reference sequence). The CDR3 sequence is CASSLGTSGSQETQYF. Here the CDR3 DNA reads TGTGCCAGTAGTCTCGGGACTAGCGGGAGTCAAGAGACCCAGTACTTC. Looking up the rest from reference TRBV19 and TRBJ2-5 gives the full variable domain: DGGITQSPKYLFRKEGQNVTLSCEQNLNHDAMYWYRQDPGQGLRLIYYSQIVNDFQKGDIAEGYSVSREKKESFPLTVTSAQKNPTAFYLCASSLGTSGSQETQYFGPGTRLLVL.